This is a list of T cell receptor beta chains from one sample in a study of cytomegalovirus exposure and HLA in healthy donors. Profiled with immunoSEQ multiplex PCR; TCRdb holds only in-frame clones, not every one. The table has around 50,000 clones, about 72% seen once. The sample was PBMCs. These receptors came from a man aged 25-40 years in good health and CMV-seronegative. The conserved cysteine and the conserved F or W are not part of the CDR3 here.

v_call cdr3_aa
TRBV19 ASSIEEGWKTEAF
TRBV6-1 ASRKTTVPSEY
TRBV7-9 ASRPPQRMNTEAF
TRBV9 ASSVRWGAGEETQY
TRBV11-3 ASSLSSGTGETQY
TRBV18 ASSPRTTEHYGYT
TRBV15 ATSRDFILWNTEAF
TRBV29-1 SVGGRTSGRHSTDTQY
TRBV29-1 SATRGAGYGYT
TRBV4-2 ASSQDGQGGNQPQH
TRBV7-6 ASSFQTGEFTEAF
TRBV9 ASSPDAGKDYGYT
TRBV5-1 ASSTQGANTEAF
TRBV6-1 ASSETVVPLTKNIQY
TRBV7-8 ASSLVGQGPQGIEAF
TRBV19 ASSGDFYEQY
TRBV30 AWSELTGNTIY
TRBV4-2 ASSQELQGGYEQY
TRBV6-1 ASSLPYSNQPQH
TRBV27 ASSLYSGLEETQY
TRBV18 ASSLSTRDGYT
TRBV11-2 ASSRGGASTYYGYT
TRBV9 ASSATGAQNQPQH
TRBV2 ASSETGTGGAGETQY
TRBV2 ASSRLDNSYEQY
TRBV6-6 ASEAKETQY
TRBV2 ASSVILGGEQY
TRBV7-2 ASSWGEGLPYEQY
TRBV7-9 ASSFVSGPSGNTIY
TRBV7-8 ASSLRQGNQPQH
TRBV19 ASSTGTGYQPQH
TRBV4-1 ASSQEASFQNIQY
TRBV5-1 ASSLISGNTGELF
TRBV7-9 ASSFPGGSYEQY
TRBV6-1 ASSEEVAGGLEQF
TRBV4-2 ASSQALPVLYNSPLH
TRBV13 ASSREGLADNEQF
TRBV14 ASSQLLAGGLSYNEQF
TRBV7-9 ASSSRDRASYEQY
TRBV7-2 ASSFGQANTEAF
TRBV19 ASSTQQGRTHEQY
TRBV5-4 ASSLGQNYEQY
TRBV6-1 ASSETPGVYIEQY
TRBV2 ATLAGNGYT
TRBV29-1 SLPRPETQY